The sequence of this T cell receptor (beta chain) was determined in a study of T cell responses to AZD1222 COVID-19 vaccine. Of note for this clone: Its antigen is still unknown.

This CDR3 is built from 14 residues. Between the trimmed V and J ends, which lost 5 bases and 0 bases, there was a span of 11 bases. CDR1 is DFQATT, CDR2 SNEGSKA, per germline (reference sequence). Study results and caveats: Donors skewed white British and female; clonal diversity was possibly underestimated. The peak T cell response came first, and repertoires were sampled only after it. Recipients of two AZD1222 doses showed rising Spike-specific TCR breadth and depth. Baseline serostatus was positive in only six AZD1222 recipients.

Method: immunoSEQ multiplex PCR; TCRdb's copy keeps in-frame clones and lacks some. This sample carries about 18,000 clones, nearly 90% of them seen once, and the ten largest clones take over 8%. This specimen was peripheral blood, taken 28 days after the second AZD1222 dose. This receptor was obtained from an adult who received the AZD1222 COVID-19 vaccine. V and J are TRBV20-1 and TRBJ1-3; D is undetermined. In nucleotides, the CDR3 is TGCAGTGCTCGTGGGGTCGTCTCTGGAAACACCATATATTTT. Translation gives CSARGVVSGNTIYF.